The 22 T cell receptor beta chains below come from one sample, sequenced in a study of T cells in localized non-small cell lung cancer. The method was immunoSEQ multiplex PCR; TCRdb's version includes in-frame clones alone and lacks a portion of them. The data contain around 9,800 clones, under 55% of them seen just once; the ten biggest clones take up approximately 3.9%. The starting material was lymph node tissue, obtained before any cancer treatment. The receptors were sampled from a woman aged 40-70 years with stage I lung adenocarcinoma.

V and J are TRBV11-3 and TRBJ2-7; 8 bases are shared with TRBD1. The germline V gene has CDR1 SGHNT and CDR2 YENEEA. This CDR3 contains 15 residues. V lost 3 bases and J lost 3; bases outside the gene matches: 7. The CDR3 reads CASSFAPDRGYEQYF. The CDR3 DNA reads as TGTGCCAGCAGCTTTGCCCCAGACAGGGGCTACGAGCAGTACTTC.

The rearrangement links TRBV7-4 to TRBJ1-4, with TRBD1 identical over 10 bases. Trimming at V came to 5 bases and at J to 10 bases, leaving 4 bases not matched to a gene. The CDR3 spans 13 residues. The germline V gene has CDR1 SGHVT and CDR2 SQSDAQ. The CDR3 sequence: CASSPGDRGKLFF. As DNA, the CDR3 is TGTGCCAGCAGCCCCGGGGACAGGGGAAAACTGTTTTTT.

The rearrangement joins TRBV5-1 to TRBJ2-2; a possible D gene is TRBD2 (6 bases). CDR3 size: 16 residues. Germline V CDR1 and CDR2: SGHRS, YFSETQ. Between the trimmed V and J ends, which lost 4 bases and 0 bases, there was a span of 13 bases. The CDR3 region is CASSQSGLSNTGELFF. As DNA, the CDR3 is TGCGCCAGCAGCCAGTCGGGACTCTCGAACACCGGGGAGCTGTTTTTT.

J is TRBJ1-1 and V is TRBV9; 11 bases line up with TRBD1. V lost 7 bases to trimming and J lost 4 bases; unmatched junction nucleotides: 3. CDR3 length: 13 amino acids. Germline CDR1 is SGDLS and CDR2 is YYNGEE. DNA for the CDR3: TGTGCCAGCCAGGGACAGGGGGTCACTGAAGCTTTCTTT. Translation: CASQGQGVTEAFF.

The V gene is TRBV19, the J gene TRBJ1-2; D is ambiguous. This CDR3 contains 15 residues. CDR1 is LNHDA and CDR2 is SQIVND in the germline V gene (reference sequence). The germline V and J ends were trimmed by 6 bases and 7 bases, with 21 bases remaining between them. The CDR3 protein is CASSSAGPDDVGYTF. The CDR3, as DNA: TGTGCCAGTAGCTCTGCCGGGCCCGATGACGTTGGCTACACCTTC.

A few counts support this clone. The chain employs TRBV19 and TRBJ1-2; the D gene is possibly TRBD1 (6 bases). Germline assignment: CDR1 LNHDA and CDR2 SQIVND (reference sequence). This CDR3 is built from 15 residues. The germline V and J ends were trimmed by 4 bases and 0 bases, with 12 bases remaining between them. CDR3 region: CASSRRQVANYGYTF. The CDR3 nucleotides read TGTGCCAGTAGTAGACGACAGGTTGCTAACTATGGCTACACCTTC.

This clone was seen a handful of times. The gene calls are TRBV19 and TRBJ1-3; 7 bases match TRBD1. The CDR3 is 16 residues long. From germline, CDR1 is LNHDA and CDR2 SQIVND (reference sequence). J gave up 0 bases and V 5 bases, and 7 bases lay outside the gene matches. In nucleotides, the CDR3 is TGTGCCAGTAGTCTACAACGGACAGGCTCTGGAAACACCATATATTTT. As protein: CASSLQRTGSGNTIYF.

This clone was counted only a few times. The V and J genes are TRBV7-5 and TRBJ1-6. TRBV7-5 is tagged as a pseudogene. This CDR3 contains 17 residues. The DNA of the CDR3 is TGTGCCAGCAGCTTGGCCGCCCAGACGGAATTGAATTCACCCCTCCACTTT. Translation: CASSLAAQTELNSPLHF.

The V and J genes are TRBV30 and TRBJ1-6; a possible D gene is TRBD1 (5 bases). The CDR3 runs 13 residues. V lost 5 bases and J 7 bases, leaving 12 bases between the germline ends. Germline V gene lookup returns CDR1 GTSNPN and CDR2 SVGIG (reference sequence). DNA for the CDR3: TGTGCCTGGGAGTGGGACGGAAATTCACCCCTCCACTTT. Protein: CAWEWDGNSPLHF.

The V gene is TRBV15, the J gene TRBJ1-2; 8 positions match TRBD1. The CDR3 has 17 amino acids. The germline V gene has CDR1 LNHNV and CDR2 YYDKDF (reference sequence). With V trimmed by 3 bases and J by 0 bases, 9 bases remained unmatched. In nucleotides, the CDR3 is TGTGCCACCAGCAGCGGGACAGGACTCCTGACTAACTATGGCTACACCTTC. As protein: CATSSGTGLLTNYGYTF.

In its sample, this clone was seen a few times. The rearrangement joins TRBV6-1 to TRBJ1-4; no firm D call. The CDR3 runs 16 residues. CDR1 is MNHNS and CDR2 is SASEGT in the germline V gene. Trimming took 1 base from V and 7 from J, leaving 16 bases between them. CDR3 amino acids: CASSEGPREGSEKLFF. For the CDR3, the DNA is TGTGCCAGCAGTGAAGGCCCCCGGGAGGGCAGTGAAAAACTGTTTTTT.

There are a few counts of this clone. The J gene is TRBJ1-2, the V gene TRBV6-8; a possible D gene is TRBD1 (5 bases). V was pared by 5 bases and J by 2 bases, with 9 bases between. This CDR3 contains 13 residues. Germline lookup yields CDR1 MNHGY and CDR2 SAAAGT. The CDR3 bases are TGTGCCAGCAGTGACCGACAGAACTATGGCTACACCTTC. Protein product: CASSDRQNYGYTF.

The V gene is TRBV28, the J gene TRBJ1-1; 7 bases fit TRBD1. Unmatched junction bases numbered 9, after V lost 7 bases and J lost 4 bases. The CDR3 is 14 amino acids. Germline assignment: CDR1 MDHEN and CDR2 SYDVKM. CDR3 nucleotides: TGTGCCAGCAACCCCTGGCGACAGGGCACTGAAGCTTTCTTT. Translating it yields CASNPWRQGTEAFF.

The rearrangement uses TRBV4-1 and TRBJ2-7; TRBD1 agrees at 11 bases. The CDR3 is made up of 13 amino acids. Germline V CDR1 and CDR2: MGHRA, YSYEKL. V was clipped by 4 bases and J by 6 bases; unmatched bases: 2. Here the CDR3 DNA reads TGCGCCAGCAGCCCTGGGACAGGGGGCGAGCAGTACTTC. Its protein is CASSPGTGGEQYF.

The V gene is TRBV19, the J gene TRBJ1-1; D is perhaps TRBD1 (5 bases). CDR1 LNHDA and CDR2 SQIVND come from the germline V gene (reference sequence). With 9 bases removed from V and 0 bases from J, the gap between germline ends came to 20 bases. The CDR3 loop spans 16 amino acids. The CDR3 region is CASHYKTGLLNTEAFF. Here the CDR3 DNA reads TGTGCCAGCCATTATAAAACAGGACTCCTGAACACTGAAGCTTTCTTT.

This chain connects TRBV5-1 to TRBJ2-7; D remains unclear. With 4 bases removed from V and 2 bases from J, the gap between germline ends came to 16 bases. CDR3 size: 15 residues. Germline V CDR1 and CDR2: SGHRS, YFSETQ. The CDR3: CASSQSIAEPYEQYF. In DNA, the CDR3 is TGCGCCAGCAGCCAATCTATTGCAGAACCCTACGAGCAGTACTTC.

The rearrangement uses TRBV19 and TRBJ2-7, with a weak D call TRBD1 (6 bases). V was trimmed by 7 bases and J by 5 bases, leaving 15 bases between them. The CDR3 has 13 amino acids. The germline V gene has CDR1 LNHDA and CDR2 SQIVND (reference sequence). CDR3 protein: CASMPKGGHEQYF. CDR3 DNA sequence: TGTGCCAGTATGCCCAAAGGGGGACACGAGCAGTACTTC.

The chain recombines TRBV12-5 with TRBJ1-1; no clear D. The CDR3 totals 12 residues. Looked up from germline, CDR1 is LGHNT and CDR2 is FRNRAP. V lost 2 bases and J 1 base, leaving 2 bases between the germline ends. CDR3 protein: CASGLQNTEAFF. For the CDR3, the DNA is TGTGCTAGTGGTTTGCAGAACACTGAAGCTTTCTTT.

The chain combines TRBV29-1 with TRBJ1-2; D is perhaps TRBD1 (5 bases). Germline CDR1 is SQVTM and CDR2 is ANQGSEA. V dropped 6 bases and J dropped 2 bases, with 22 bases sitting between them. CDR3 length: 16 amino acids. CDR3 DNA: TGCAGCGTATGGGGGGAAAATGGCGTGCTAAACTATGGCTACACCTTC. Its protein product is CSVWGENGVLNYGYTF.

The V gene is TRBV29-1, the J gene TRBJ1-1; D call uncertain. Trimming took off 5 bases at V and 1 base at J, with 11 bases between the two ends. The germline CDR1 and CDR2 sequences are SQVTM and ANQGSEA. The CDR3 runs to 13 residues. CDR3 amino acids: CSVWVSTNTEAFF. The CDR3 bases are TGCAGCGTTTGGGTTTCTACGAACACTGAAGCTTTCTTT.

The rearrangement links TRBV6-8 to TRBJ2-1, with D unclear. CDR1 MNHGY and CDR2 SAAAGT come from the germline V gene. Deletions cut 6 bases from V and 8 bases from J, with 14 bases between. The CDR3 length is 13 residues. CDR3: CASRRLAWHEQFF. As DNA, the CDR3 is TGTGCCAGCAGAAGACTGGCATGGCATGAGCAGTTCTTC.

This chain joins TRBV15 and TRBJ2-7; D ambiguous. Germline values: CDR1 LNHNV, CDR2 YYDKDF (reference sequence). Trimming cost V 0 bases and J 7 bases, with 13 bases left between them. The CDR3 has 14 residues. CDR3 DNA: TGTGCCACCAGCAGAGATCTTAAGGCCAGAGAGCAGTACTTC. Translating gives CATSRDLKAREQYF.